A selection of T cell receptor beta chains follows, all from one sample in a study of CD8 T cells in Susac syndrome. TCRdb re-derived calls from the immunoSEQ multiplex PCR reads in MiXCR, one entry per CDR3 protein. The repertoire consists of roughly 80,000 distinct CDR3 sequences, with 85% to 95% occurring once and the leading ten covering 0.25% to 0.3%. The material sequenced was CD8+ T cells from PBMCs. These receptors came from a human donor in good health. CDR3s include the opening cysteine and the closing phenylalanine or tryptophan. The D gene is left open where the match is weak.

D	V	J	CDR3	DNA
.	TRBV29-1	TRBJ2-2	CSVGVNTGELFF	TGCAGCGTTGGGGTGAACACCGGGGAGCTGTTTTTT
.	TRBV13	TRBJ1-1	CASSFRGWNTEAFF	TGTGCCAGCAGCTTCAGGGGTTGGAACACTGAAGCTTTCTTT
.	TRBV27	TRBJ1-1	CASSIRGGLTEAFF	TGTGCCAGCTCGATTAGGGGCGGACTCACTGAAGCTTTCTTT
.	TRBV27	TRBJ2-5	CASSSHLQETQYF	TGTGCCAGCAGTTCACACCTCCAAGAGACCCAGTACTTC
.	TRBV7-2	TRBJ2-7	CASSLEVGSYEQYF	TGTGCCAGCAGCCTCGAGGTCGGGTCCTACGAGCAGTACTTC
.	TRBV4-1	TRBJ2-1	CASSQGGNGNEQFF	TGCGCCAGCAGCCAAGGCGGTAACGGGAATGAGCAGTTCTTC
.	TRBV5-6	TRBJ2-5	CASSLVQGRQETQYF	TGTGCCAGCAGCCTTGTACAGGGACGGCAAGAGACCCAGTACTTC
TRBD1	TRBV14	TRBJ2-5	CASSLGTGGLVETQYF	TGTGCCAGCAGCCTCGGGACAGGGGGCTTGGTAGAGACCCAGTACTTC
.	TRBV13	TRBJ2-1	CASSFRQRALNEQFF	TGTGCCAGCAGCTTCAGACAGAGAGCTCTGAATGAGCAGTTCTTC
.	TRBV28	TRBJ1-1	CASQESNTEAFF	TGTGCTTCCCAGGAGTCGAACACTGAAGCTTTCTTT
.	TRBV7-9	TRBJ1-3	CASSSLTIYF	TGTGCCAGCAGCAGCCTAACCATATATTTT
.	TRBV29-1	TRBJ1-1	CSVEIREGDEAFF	TGCAGCGTTGAGATCCGGGAAGGGGATGAAGCTTTCTTT
TRBD2	TRBV4-1	TRBJ2-4	CASSQDGRGSGFIQYF	TGCGCCAGCAGCCAAGATGGGCGGGGGAGCGGGTTCATTCAGTACTTC
TRBD2	TRBV27	TRBJ2-1	CASSPLRTSANEQFF	TGTGCCAGCAGTCCCCTAAGGACTAGTGCCAATGAGCAGTTCTTC
.	TRBV28	TRBJ2-1	CASAGFYTYNEQFF	TGTGCCAGCGCTGGGTTCTATACCTACAATGAGCAGTTCTTC
.	TRBV29-1	TRBJ1-3	CSVVLSGNTIYF	TGCAGCGTTGTACTGTCGGGAAACACCATATATTTT
.	TRBV4-1	TRBJ2-5	CASSQDSVGQTQYF	TGCGCCAGCAGCCAAGATTCGGTTGGGCAGACCCAGTACTTC